One sample yielded the 18 T cell receptor beta chains listed below, sequenced in a study of T cells in pancreatic ductal adenocarcinoma. The selected patients with pancreatic ductal adenocarcinoma had surgery but no neoadjuvant therapy. Clones were sequenced by immunoSEQ multiplex PCR, and TCRdb holds only the in-frame ones, with some missing. The sample yields 5,000 or so clones, around nine tenths seen once. The specimen sequenced was pancreatic tumor tissue. The source is a human donor with pancreatic ductal adenocarcinoma.

The J gene is TRBJ2-5, the V gene TRBV7-9; weak D call: TRBD2 (5 bases). The V gene's germline CDR1 is SEHNR and CDR2 FQNEAQ (reference sequence). V lost 4 bases, J lost 0 bases, and 9 bases lay in between. CDR3 length equals 14 residues. CDR3 sequence: CASSSARDQETQYF. The CDR3 DNA reads as TGTGCCAGCAGCTCGGCGCGGGACCAAGAGACCCAGTACTTC.

V is TRBV25-1 and J is TRBJ2-1; D unclear. Deletions cut 5 bases from V and 5 bases from J, with 7 bases between. The CDR3 has 12 amino acids. Germline lookup yields CDR1 MGHDK and CDR2 SYGVNS. The CDR3 DNA reads as TGTGCCAGCAGTATAACAGACAATGAGCAGTTCTTC. Its protein is CASSITDNEQFF.

This chain uses TRBV5-1 with TRBJ2-7; 8 bases map to TRBD1. The trim removed 3 bases at V and 6 bases at J, leaving 5 bases unmatched. Germline lookup yields CDR1 SGHRS and CDR2 YFSETQ. There are 13 residues in the CDR3. The CDR3 DNA reads TGCGCCAGCAGCTGGATTACAGGGGGCGAGCAGTACTTC. Translating it yields CASSWITGGEQYF.

The V gene is TRBV11-2, the J gene TRBJ2-7; 12 bases are shared with TRBD2. From germline, CDR1 is SGHAT and CDR2 FQNNGV. J gave up 7 bases and V 5 bases, and 3 bases lay outside the gene matches. CDR3 size: 13 residues. The CDR3 bases are TGTGCCAGCAGCCCCCTAGCGGGGGGGGAGCAGTACTTC. This gives the protein CASSPLAGGEQYF.

The V call is TRBV6-1, the J call TRBJ2-1; no clear D. Per germline, CDR1 MNHNS and CDR2 SASEGT. V was trimmed by 4 bases and J by 3 bases, leaving 13 bases between them. The CDR3 contains 15 residues. CDR3 coding DNA: TGTGCCAGCAGTGGTCGTAGGGATGTCTACAATGAGCAGTTCTTC. This translates into CASSGRRDVYNEQFF.

The V call is TRBV5-4, the J call TRBJ2-7, with 10 nucleotides matching TRBD2. This CDR3 is 15 amino acids long. V trimming: 4 bases; J trimming: 2 bases; junction bases outside the gene matches: 6. CDR1 and CDR2 (germline): SGHNT, YYREEE (reference sequence). The CDR3 DNA follows: TGTGCCAGCAGCATAGGACTAGCGGAAACCTACGAGCAGTACTTC. It translates to CASSIGLAETYEQYF.

This clone was picked up one time. The rearrangement links TRBV7-8 to TRBJ2-5; D is possibly TRBD2 (6 bases). Germline V gives CDR1 SGHVS, CDR2 FQNEAQ. The CDR3 length is 14 residues. V lost 3 bases and J lost 4, with 12 bases in between. The CDR3 loop reads CASSFGTLRETQYF. The CDR3 DNA reads as TGTGCCAGCAGCTTCGGGACTCTCAGAGAGACCCAGTACTTC.

The J gene is TRBJ1-4, the V gene TRBV5-1, with no clear D. This CDR3 has 14 residues. V was shortened by 1 base and J by 0 bases, with 4 bases between the two germline ends. The V gene's germline CDR1 is SGHRS and CDR2 YFSETQ. Here the CDR3 DNA reads TGCGCCAGCAGCTTGTCTCCAACTAATGAAAAACTGTTTTTT. This codes for CASSLSPTNEKLFF.

The chain links TRBV11-2 to TRBJ2-7; maybe TRBD1 (5 bases). The ends were cut back, 2 bases at V and 9 bases at J, with 14 bases in the middle. Germline loops: CDR1 SGHAT, CDR2 FQNNGV. This CDR3 region has 13 residues. This CDR3 reads CASSLNPGRVQYF. The CDR3 bases are TGTGCCAGCAGCTTAAATCCAGGCAGGGTGCAGTACTTC. The variable domain in full, with the rest retrieved from reference TRBV11-2 and TRBJ2-7, is EAGVAQSPRYKIIEKRQSVAFWCNPISGHATLYWYQQILGQGPKLLIQFQNNGVVDDSQLPKDRFSAERLKGVDSTLKIQPAKLEDSAVYLCASSLNPGRVQYFGPGTRLTVT.

The J gene is TRBJ1-2, the V gene TRBV28; D is possibly TRBD1 (5 bases). The CDR3 totals 13 residues. Trimming cost V 4 bases and J 8 bases, with 14 bases left between them. Germline V gene sequence: CDR1 MDHEN, CDR2 SYDVKM. CDR3 in DNA: TGTGCCAGCAGTTATAACCCCGGGACCGGCTACACCTTC. Translated: CASSYNPGTGYTF.

This sequence joins TRBV7-6 and TRBJ2-1, with 15 bases that match TRBD2. The CDR3 covers 18 residues. V was pared by 6 bases and J by 5 bases, with 11 bases of the junction left unmatched. Germline V CDR1 and CDR2: SGHVS, FNYEAQ. The CDR3 loop reads CASSQPGLAGGINNEQFF. The CDR3 DNA follows: TGTGCCAGCAGTCAACCGGGACTAGCGGGAGGAATAAACAATGAGCAGTTCTTC.

This chain uses TRBV4-2 with TRBJ2-2; no reliable D call. This CDR3 spans 16 amino acids. Per germline, CDR1 LGHNA and CDR2 YNFKEQ. The ends were cut back, 0 bases at V and 4 bases at J, with 12 bases in the middle. The CDR3 sequence is CASSQEDYNPTGELFF. The CDR3 DNA sequence: TGTGCCAGCAGCCAAGAAGATTATAACCCCACCGGGGAGCTGTTTTTT.

V usage is TRBV29-1 and J usage is TRBJ1-4; TRBD1 might be the D (5 bases). Germline lookup yields CDR1 SQVTM and CDR2 ANQGSEA. The CDR3 loop spans 12 amino acids. Trimming left V 7 bases short and J 8 bases short, with 14 bases between. The CDR3 DNA is TGCAGCGCAAAACAGGACGCCGAAAAACTGTTTTTT. Amino acid sequence: CSAKQDAEKLFF.

The gene calls are TRBV10-3 and TRBJ1-2; a weak D match, TRBD1 (6 bases). Trimming took 4 bases from V and 4 from J, leaving 13 bases between them. The CDR3 has 14 residues. Germline CDR1 is ENHRY and CDR2 is SYGVKD. This CDR3 is CAISAGGWGYGYTF. CDR3 sequence (DNA): TGTGCCATCAGTGCCGGGGGCTGGGGCTATGGCTACACCTTC.

The V gene is TRBV27, the J gene TRBJ2-7; a weak D match, TRBD2 (5 bases). The CDR3 has 14 residues. Germline CDR1 is MNHEY and CDR2 is SMNVEV (reference sequence). V lost 1 base and J lost 6, with 13 bases in between. The CDR3 sequence: CASSLYNEGFEQYF. The CDR3, as DNA: TGTGCCAGCAGTTTATATAACGAGGGCTTCGAGCAGTACTTC.

The rearrangement uses TRBV18 and TRBJ2-5; TRBD2 agrees at 11 bases. Losses at the gene ends were 0 bases for V and 4 bases for J; bases not matched to a gene: 4. CDR1 is KGHSH, CDR2 LQKENI, per germline. This CDR3 is 16 amino acids long. For the CDR3, the DNA is TGTGCCAGCTCACCACCACTAGCGGGAGAGGGAGAGACCCAGTACTTC. As protein: CASSPPLAGEGETQYF.

The chain has TRBV19 and TRBJ1-4, with TRBD1 matching over 9 bases. V lost 5 bases to trimming and J lost 7 bases; unmatched junction nucleotides: 8. This CDR3 contains 15 residues. Per germline, CDR1 LNHDA and CDR2 SQIVND (reference sequence). CDR3 residues: CASSAPDRGGEKLFF. The CDR3 DNA follows: TGTGCCAGTAGTGCCCCGGACAGGGGTGGTGAAAAACTGTTTTTT.

Details on this clone: Other DNA sequences within the sample encode an identical CDR3. The chain's CDR3 is CASSPDRGRNTEAFF. The CDR3 DNA follows: TGCGCCAGCAGCCCCGACAGGGGTCGGAACACTGAAGCTTTCTTT. The V call is TRBV5-1, the J call TRBJ1-1; 8 nucleotides match TRBD1. The CDR3 sequence is 15 residues long. From germline, CDR1 is SGHRS and CDR2 YFSETQ. V gave up 4 bases and J gave up 1 base; unmatched junction bases: 6. Drawing the rest from reference TRBV5-1 and TRBJ1-1, the complete variable domain is KAGVTQTPRYLIKTRGQQVTLSCSPISGHRSVSWYQQTPGQGLQFLFEYFSETQRNKGNFPGRFSGRQFSNSRSEMNVSTLELGDSALYLCASSPDRGRNTEAFFGQGTRLTVV.